Sequencing of this T cell receptor beta chain was carried out in a study of cytomegalovirus exposure and HLA in healthy donors. Whole-study results and caveats: TCR beta V- and J-gene trimming was later associated with a missense DCLRE1C variant. In a later analysis, a genetic analysis reported fewer productive-TCR N-insertions in an Asian-associated ancestry cluster than the cohort average. Confirmation was obtained in vitro that three CMV-associated chains are specific for CMV antigens.

The PCR ran on 60 Vbeta and 13 Jbeta primers. Original handling: An analysis that came later counted approximately 76 million unique TCR beta chains, approximately 9.9 million shared. Method: immunoSEQ multiplex PCR; TCRdb's copy keeps in-frame clones and lacks some. V, J and clone size reflect that table, while D and trimming were determined from the DNA. Among 150,000 to 200,000 clones, around four fifths were seen once, and the ten largest hold about 2.9%. CDR3 length equals 17 residues. Germline V gives CDR1 SGDLS, CDR2 YYNGEE. The trim removed 2 bases at V and 4 bases at J, leaving 4 bases unmatched. In the case of this clone: Its antigen is undetermined.

This chain links TRBV9 with TRBJ2-2; 14 bases are shared with TRBD2. Sequencing was performed on PBMCs. This TCR derives from a female donor in good health and CMV-seronegative. As DNA, the CDR3 is TGTGCCAGCAGCGTTTCCGGGACTAGCGGGGGCACCGGGGAGCTGTTTTTT. Translated, it gives CASSVSGTSGGTGELFF.